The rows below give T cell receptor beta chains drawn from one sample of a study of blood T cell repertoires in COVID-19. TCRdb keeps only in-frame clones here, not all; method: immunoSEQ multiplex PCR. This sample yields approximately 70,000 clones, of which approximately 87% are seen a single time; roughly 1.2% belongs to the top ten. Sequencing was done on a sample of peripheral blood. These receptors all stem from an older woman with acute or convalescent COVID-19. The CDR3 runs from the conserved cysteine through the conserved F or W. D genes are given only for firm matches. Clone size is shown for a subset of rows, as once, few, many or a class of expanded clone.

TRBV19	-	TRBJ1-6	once	CASSIVGISPLHF	TGTGCCAGTAGTATAGTCGGGATTTCACCCCTCCACTTT
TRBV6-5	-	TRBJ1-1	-	CASSGLGEGTEAFF	TGTGCCAGCAGCGGCCTCGGGGAGGGGACTGAAGCTTTCTTT
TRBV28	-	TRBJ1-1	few	CASSRSGNTEAFF	TGTGCCAGCAGCCGCTCGGGGAACACTGAAGCTTTCTTT
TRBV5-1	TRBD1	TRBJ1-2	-	CASSRTGTENGYTF	TGCGCCAGCAGCCGGACCGGGACAGAGAATGGCTACACCTTC
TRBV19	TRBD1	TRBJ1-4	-	CASSTGQGTWEATNEKLFF	TGTGCCAGTAGTACCGGACAGGGGACGTGGGAAGCAACTAATGAAAAACTGTTTTTT
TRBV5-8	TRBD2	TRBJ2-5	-	CASSFELAGGTQETQYF	TGTGCCAGCAGCTTCGAGTTGGCGGGGGGGACCCAAGAGACCCAGTACTTC
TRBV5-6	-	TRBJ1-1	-	CASSRGLLNTEAFF	TGTGCCAGCAGCCGTGGACTATTGAACACTGAAGCTTTCTTT
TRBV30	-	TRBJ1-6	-	CAWGTGGRSNSPLHF	TGTGCCTGGGGAACGGGGGGGCGATCAAATTCACCCCTCCACTTT
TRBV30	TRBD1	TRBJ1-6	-	CAWRRDSNSPLHF	TGTGCCTGGAGACGGGACAGTAATTCACCCCTCCACTTT
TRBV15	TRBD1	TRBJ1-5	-	CATSVDRVRNQPQHF	TGTGCCACCAGCGTGGACAGGGTCCGCAATCAGCCCCAGCATTTT
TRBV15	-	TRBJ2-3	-	CATSGKQDFNSDTQYF	TGTGCCACCAGCGGAAAACAGGATTTCAATTCAGATACGCAGTATTTT
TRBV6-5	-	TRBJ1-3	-	CASSPRYSGNTIYF	TGTGCCAGCAGCCCCCGGTACTCTGGAAACACCATATATTTT
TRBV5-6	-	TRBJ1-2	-	CASSLKQGGYTF	TGTGCCAGCAGCTTGAAACAGGGTGGCTACACCTTC
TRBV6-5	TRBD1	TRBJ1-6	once	CASNIHRGGSPLHF	TGTGCCAGCAACATACACAGGGGAGGTTCACCCCTCCACTTT
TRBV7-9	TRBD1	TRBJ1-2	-	CASSLGGQGNYGYTF	TGTGCCAGCAGCTTAGGGGGACAGGGGAACTATGGCTACACCTTC
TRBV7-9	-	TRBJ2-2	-	CASSLGRSEDTGELFF	TGTGCCAGCAGCTTAGGACGTTCGGAGGACACCGGGGAGCTGTTTTTT
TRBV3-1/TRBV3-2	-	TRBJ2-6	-	CASSLRGFGANVLTF	TGTGCCAGCAGCCTCAGGGGTTTTGGGGCCAACGTCCTGACTTTC
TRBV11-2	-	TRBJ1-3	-	CASRRQASGNTIYF	TGTGCCAGCAGAAGACAGGCATCTGGAAACACCATATATTTT
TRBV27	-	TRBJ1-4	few	CASSLQVVPEKLFF	TGTGCCAGCAGTCTACAGGTTGTGCCTGAAAAACTGTTTTTT
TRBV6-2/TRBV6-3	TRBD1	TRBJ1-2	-	CASSHTFPGQGDYGYTF	TGTGCCAGCAGTCACACATTCCCGGGACAGGGCGACTATGGCTACACCTTC
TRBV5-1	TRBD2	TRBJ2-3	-	CASSLGGLAGTDTQYF	TGCGCCAGCAGCCTCGGAGGACTAGCGGGGACAGATACGCAGTATTTT
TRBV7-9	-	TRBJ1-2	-	CASSRNRDGYTF	TGTGCCAGCAGCAGGAACAGAGATGGCTACACCTTC